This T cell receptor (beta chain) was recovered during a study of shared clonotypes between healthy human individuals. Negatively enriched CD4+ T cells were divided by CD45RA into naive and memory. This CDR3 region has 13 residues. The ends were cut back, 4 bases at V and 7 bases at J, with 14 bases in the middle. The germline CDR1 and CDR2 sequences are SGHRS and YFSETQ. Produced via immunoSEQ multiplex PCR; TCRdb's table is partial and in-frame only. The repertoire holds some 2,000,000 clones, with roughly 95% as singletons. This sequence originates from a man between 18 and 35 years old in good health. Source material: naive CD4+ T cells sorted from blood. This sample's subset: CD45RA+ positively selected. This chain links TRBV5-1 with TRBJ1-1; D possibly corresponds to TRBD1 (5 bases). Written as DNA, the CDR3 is TGCGCCAGCAGCCTCTCGGGGGTGGATGAAGCTTTCTTT. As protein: CASSLSGVDEAFF.